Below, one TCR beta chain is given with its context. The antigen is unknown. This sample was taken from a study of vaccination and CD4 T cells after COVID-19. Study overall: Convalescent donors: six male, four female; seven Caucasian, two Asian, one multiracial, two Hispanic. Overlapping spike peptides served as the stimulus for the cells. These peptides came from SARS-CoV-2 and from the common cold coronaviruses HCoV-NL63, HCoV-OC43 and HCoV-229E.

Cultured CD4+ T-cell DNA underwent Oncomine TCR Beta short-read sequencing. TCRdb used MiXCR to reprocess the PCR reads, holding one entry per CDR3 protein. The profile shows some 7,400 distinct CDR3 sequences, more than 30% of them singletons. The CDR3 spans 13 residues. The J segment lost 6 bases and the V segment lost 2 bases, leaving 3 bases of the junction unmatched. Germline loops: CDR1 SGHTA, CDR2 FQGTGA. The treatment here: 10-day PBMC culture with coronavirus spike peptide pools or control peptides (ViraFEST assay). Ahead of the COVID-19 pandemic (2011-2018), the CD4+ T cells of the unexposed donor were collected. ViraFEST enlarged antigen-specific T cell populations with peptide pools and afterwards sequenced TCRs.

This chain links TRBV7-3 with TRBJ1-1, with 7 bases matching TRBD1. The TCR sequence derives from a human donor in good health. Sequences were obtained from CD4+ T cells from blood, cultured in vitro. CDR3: CASSLDRAAEAFF. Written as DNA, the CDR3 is TGTGCCAGCAGCTTAGACAGGGCGGCTGAAGCTTTCTTT.